This T cell receptor beta chain was sequenced during a study of blood T cells in healthy people across ages. Study overall: Capture via template switching afforded approximately one barcoded beta molecule per two T cells.

The table lists this clonotype with a few counts. What it binds is not known. General observations from the study: Age advanced and TCR beta diversity per million T cells fell, roughly linearly.

Then a second PCR, running about 6 to 11 cycles, was carried out with a sample-barcoded 5' primer and a J-beta primer mix. One entry per CDR3 protein results from TCRdb running MiXCR on the 5' RACE reads. The table lists around 1,700,000 distinct CDR3 sequences, roughly 30% of them singletons. CDR1 and CDR2 (germline): SGHVS, FNYEAQ. With 3 bases removed from V and 8 bases from J, the gap between germline ends came to 20 bases. This CDR3 has 16 amino acids. The source of this sequence is a woman aged 25 to 39 in good health. Sequenced material: blood. The V and J genes are TRBV7-6 and TRBJ2-1; TRBD2 is a possible D gene (6 bases). The CDR3 coding sequence is TGTGCCAGCAGCTTCCGCGTTACTTTGACGGGAGATGAGCAGTTCTTC. Its translation: CASSFRVTLTGDEQFF.